The clone carrying this T cell receptor beta chain was seen ten or more times. The TCR beta library used iRepertoire HTBI primers with Arm-PCR amplification of CDR3. TCRdb processed the multiplex PCR reads anew with MiXCR; each CDR3 protein has one entry. This sample has over 200,000 distinct CDR3 sequences; roughly 18% occur once, and the top ten carry less than 15%. V dropped 2 bases and J dropped 4 bases, with 12 bases sitting between them. Germline CDR1 reads MNHEY; CDR2 reads SVGAGI. The CDR3 is 15 residues long. Time point meaning: newly diagnosed GD, antithyroid drugs for less than 3 months. The TCR library was made from RNA extracted from PBMCs. This sample is part of a study of regulatory T cells in long-lasting Graves disease. The sample also formed part of further work on T cells in Graves' hyperthyroidism and ophthalmopathy. Per that paper: A model of 13 V-J features distinguished ophthalmopathy from stable hyperthyroidism.

This receptor was taken from a woman aged 25 to 39 with Graves disease. Sequenced here: peripheral blood mononuclear cells (PBMCs), sampled at new diagnosis, from a patient treated with antithyroid drugs. The chain recombines TRBV6-5 with TRBJ2-1, with TRBD2 as a possible D gene (5 bases). The CDR3 DNA follows: TGTGCCAGCAGTTACGGGCTAGCAGCTTACAATGAGCAGTTCTTC. The encoded protein is CASSYGLAAYNEQFF.